The 29 T cell receptor beta chains reported below all come from one sample, sequenced in a study of blood T cell repertoires in COVID-19. Only in-frame clones appear in the TCRdb table, and some are missing; sequencing was by immunoSEQ multiplex PCR. The data contain about 220,000 clones, approximately 81% of them singletons. Material: peripheral blood. Receptors originate from a man aged 25-45 years with active or convalescent COVID-19.

The count of this clone is one. V and J are TRBV18 and TRBJ1-1, with D possibly TRBD1 on 6 matching bases. V lost 1 base, J lost 1 base, and 16 bases lay in between. This CDR3 comprises 17 residues. Germline V CDR1 and CDR2: KGHSH, LQKENI. The CDR3 protein is CASSPLDRTERNTEAFF. CDR3 nucleotide sequence: TGTGCCAGCTCACCACTAGACAGGACTGAAAGGAACACTGAAGCTTTCTTT.

The chain is built from TRBV5-5 and TRBJ2-1, with 7 bases identical to TRBD2. This CDR3 is 16 amino acids long. J lost 1 base, V lost 6 bases, and 10 bases had no gene match. Per the germline V gene, CDR1 is SGHKS and CDR2 is YYEKEE (reference sequence). The CDR3 is CASMGEGQLSYNEQFF. The CDR3 bases are TGTGCCAGCATGGGGGAGGGCCAGCTATCCTACAATGAGCAGTTCTTC.

This clone occurred a few times. Different DNA sequences within this sample yield the same CDR3. The CDR3 nucleotides are TGTGCCAGCAGCAGGACAGCTAACTATGGCTACACCTTC. This encodes CASSRTANYGYTF. The chain links TRBV2 to TRBJ1-2; perhaps TRBD1 as D (6 bases). With 6 bases removed from V and 0 bases from J, the gap between germline ends came to 8 bases. This CDR3 contains 13 residues. Germline V gives CDR1 SNHLY, CDR2 FYNNEI.

The chain links TRBV6-6 to TRBJ1-5; 9 bases line up with TRBD1. The germline V gene has CDR1 MNHNY and CDR2 SVGAGI (reference sequence). The J segment lost 4 bases and the V segment lost 2 bases, leaving 3 bases of the junction unmatched. The CDR3 length is 15 residues. The CDR3 loop is CASSYGGTGNQPQHF. In DNA, the CDR3 is TGTGCCAGCAGTTACGGGGGGACAGGGAATCAGCCCCAGCATTTT.

This clone came up once. The V and J genes are TRBV7-9 and TRBJ1-3, with 7 nucleotides matching TRBD1. Looked up from germline, CDR1 is SEHNR and CDR2 is FQNEAQ (reference sequence). The ends lost 5 bases at V and 10 bases at J; junction bases unmatched: 5. This CDR3 has 12 amino acids. The CDR3 reads CASSPQGKTIYF. Here the CDR3 DNA reads TGTGCCAGCAGCCCACAGGGGAAGACCATATATTTT.

This clone was seen a single time. The chain couples TRBV5-6 to TRBJ2-7, with D unresolved. Per the germline V gene, CDR1 is SGHDT and CDR2 is YYEEEE. V was trimmed by 1 base and J by 5 bases, leaving 7 bases between them. The CDR3 runs 12 residues. The CDR3 loop reads CASSLPRNEQYF. CDR3 nucleotide sequence: TGTGCCAGCAGCTTGCCGAGAAACGAGCAGTACTTC.

CDR3 in amino acids: CAWNRDRGLPNLLTGELFF. DNA of the CDR3: TGTGCCTGGAATAGGGACAGGGGACTACCTAACCTTCTCACCGGGGAGCTGTTTTTT. The V call is TRBV30, the J call TRBJ2-2; 10 nucleotides match TRBD1. Germline assignment: CDR1 GTSNPN and CDR2 SVGIG (reference sequence). With V trimmed by 4 bases and J by 4 bases, 18 bases remained unmatched. The CDR3 consists of 19 residues.

The chain employs TRBV19 and TRBJ1-2, with a tentative D call TRBD1 (5 bases). V was clipped by 7 bases and J by 5 bases, with 14 bases between them. CDR1 is LNHDA and CDR2 is SQIVND in the germline V gene (reference sequence). The length of the CDR3 is 13 residues. The chain's CDR3 is CASTPEGLYGYTF. The CDR3 bases are TGTGCCAGTACCCCGGAGGGGCTTTATGGCTACACCTTC.

The V and J genes are TRBV19 and TRBJ2-1; D not resolved. Germline V CDR1 and CDR2: LNHDA, SQIVND (reference sequence). The CDR3 covers 12 residues. Deletions cut 4 bases from V and 7 bases from J, with 8 bases between. The CDR3 region is CASSTSRNEQFF. The CDR3 DNA is TGTGCCAGTAGTACGTCTAGGAATGAGCAGTTCTTC.

The V and J genes are TRBV20-1 and TRBJ1-6; 8 bases agree with TRBD1. CDR1 DFQATT and CDR2 SNEGSKA come from the germline V gene (reference sequence). CDR3 length equals 11 residues. V was clipped by 5 bases and J by 14 bases; unmatched bases: 5. The CDR3 DNA reads as TGCAGTGCTCATCAGGGGGCGGCCCTCCACTTT. This codes for CSAHQGAALHF.

This chain joins TRBV7-9 and TRBJ2-7; D is perhaps TRBD2 (6 bases). Trimming left V 2 bases short and J 0 bases short, with 14 bases between. CDR1 is SEHNR, CDR2 FQNEAQ, per germline (reference sequence). This CDR3 is built from 16 residues. The CDR3 spells CASSLSGAGSSYEQYF. The CDR3 coding sequence is TGTGCCAGCAGCTTATCCGGAGCGGGTAGCTCCTACGAGCAGTACTTC.

As to this clone: An end of the junction does not agree with germline; a read error may underlie this. V gene TRBV2 combines with J gene TRBJ2-4; D gene uncertain. There are 15 residues in the CDR3. The germline V gene has CDR1 SNHLY and CDR2 FYNNEI. CDR3 DNA: TGTGCCAGCAGGGAAGAACATCTAGCCAAAAACATTCAGTACTTC. It encodes CASREEHLAKNIQYF.

This sequence joins TRBV7-2 and TRBJ2-7; 8 positions agree with TRBD2. V lost 1 base, J lost 5 bases, and 4 bases stayed unmatched. The CDR3 sequence is 14 residues long. Germline CDR1 reads SGHTA; CDR2 reads FQGNSA. CDR3 amino acids: CASSLGAGVDEQYF. The CDR3 bases are TGTGCCAGCAGCTTAGGAGCGGGAGTCGACGAGCAGTACTTC.

A few counts support this clone. The chain links TRBV6-4 to TRBJ2-3, with TRBD2 identical over 12 bases. CDR3 size: 15 residues. CDR1 is MRHNA, CDR2 SNTAGT, per germline. V trimming: 4 bases; J trimming: 2 bases; junction bases outside the gene matches: 1. The DNA of the CDR3 is TGTGCCAGCAGTGCTAGCGGGGGGGCCACAGATACGCAGTATTTT. The encoded protein is CASSASGGATDTQYF.

The V and J genes are TRBV5-4 and TRBJ2-3; D is unclear. The CDR3 contains 12 residues. Germline V gives CDR1 SGHNT, CDR2 YYREEE (reference sequence). V was trimmed by 4 bases and J by 4 bases, leaving 7 bases between them. CDR3 sequence: CASSQEADTQYF. The CDR3 region has the DNA TGTGCCAGCAGCCAAGAGGCAGATACGCAGTATTTT.

V is TRBV5-6 and J is TRBJ2-2, with TRBD1 matching 8 bases. The CDR3 runs 18 residues. Germline-derived CDR1 and CDR2 are SGHDT and YYEEEE. With 2 bases clipped from V and 3 bases from J, the junction kept 12 bases outside the gene matches. The CDR3 spells CASSLRRTGTGYTGELFF. The CDR3 bases are TGTGCCAGCAGCTTACGCAGAACCGGGACAGGTTACACCGGGGAGCTGTTTTTT.

The chain employs TRBV6-5 and TRBJ1-2, with D unclear. This CDR3 spans 13 amino acids. The germline V gene has CDR1 MNHEY and CDR2 SVGAGI. Trimming pared 6 bases from V and 4 bases from J, leaving 12 bases between. CDR3 bases: TGTGCCAGCAGGAAGACGGGAACCTATGGCTACACCTTC. It specifies CASRKTGTYGYTF.

This chain connects TRBV20-1 to TRBJ2-4; TRBD2 aligns across 8 bases. In germline, CDR1 is DFQATT, CDR2 SNEGSKA (reference sequence). This CDR3 region has 17 residues. After removal of 3 bases from V and 11 bases from J, the junction contained 21 bases not matched to a gene. This CDR3 reads CSASGGARTSGPDVQYF. The CDR3 DNA is TGCAGTGCTAGTGGGGGGGCGCGAACTAGCGGCCCTGACGTTCAGTACTTC.

The rearrangement uses TRBV19 and TRBJ2-5; possible D gene TRBD1, 5 bases. The CDR3 has 14 amino acids. Between the trimmed V and J ends, which lost 1 base and 6 bases, there was a span of 12 bases. Germline lookup yields CDR1 LNHDA and CDR2 SQIVND (reference sequence). The CDR3 DNA follows: TGTGCCAGTAGTATAGGGGGCCCCTCGAAGACCCAGTACTTC. Translating gives CASSIGGPSKTQYF.

The CDR3 DNA reads TGTGCCAGCACCCCGATAGCGGGGACCGGGGAGCTGTTTTTT. It translates to CASTPIAGTGELFF. V gene TRBV5-5 combines with J gene TRBJ2-2; TRBD2 matches 8 bases. After removal of 6 bases from V and 5 bases from J, the junction contained 6 bases not matched to a gene. This CDR3 contains 14 residues. Looked up from germline, CDR1 is SGHKS and CDR2 is YYEKEE (reference sequence).

A few counts support this clone. The chain employs TRBV15 and TRBJ1-2, with 9 bases fitting TRBD1. In germline, CDR1 is LNHNV, CDR2 YYDKDF (reference sequence). This CDR3 is 16 amino acids long. V lost 3 bases and J lost 5; bases outside the gene matches: 10. The CDR3 region has the DNA TGTGCCACCAGCAGTAATTTTTTGACAGGGGGATATGGCTACACCTTC. Translating gives CATSSNFLTGGYGYTF.

The chain has TRBV27 and TRBJ2-7; D is possibly TRBD1 (6 bases). Trimming cost V 3 bases and J 2 bases, with 17 bases left between them. Germline V gives CDR1 MNHEY, CDR2 SMNVEV (reference sequence). The length of the CDR3 is 16 residues. DNA of the CDR3: TGTGCCAGCAGTTTGAGTGCCGGGACACTTACCTACGAGCAGTACTTC. This sequence encodes CASSLSAGTLTYEQYF.

The chain is built from TRBV3-1 (or the pseudogene TRBV3-2) and TRBJ2-7; a possible D gene is TRBD1 (5 bases). This CDR3 region has 13 residues. The V gene lost 4 bases and the J gene lost 1 base, with 8 bases spanning the gap. Germline V gives CDR1 LGHDT, CDR2 YNNKEL (reference sequence). CDR3 coding DNA: TGTGCCAGCAGCCCAGGACATTCCTACGAGCAGTACTTC. This gives the protein CASSPGHSYEQYF.

The chain couples TRBV7-8 to TRBJ2-3; D is possibly TRBD2 (5 bases). Per germline, CDR1 SGHVS and CDR2 FQNEAQ. The V and J ends lost 2 bases and 7 bases respectively, with 16 bases between them. The CDR3 has 15 amino acids. This CDR3 is CASSLRASKSNTQYF. In DNA form, the CDR3 reads TGTGCCAGCAGCTTAAGGGCTAGCAAATCGAATACGCAGTATTTT.

The chain joins TRBV7-8 to TRBJ1-1; 7 bases align to TRBD1. With 3 bases clipped from V and 8 bases from J, the junction kept 15 bases outside the gene matches. Germline assignment: CDR1 SGHVS and CDR2 FQNEAQ. The CDR3 totals 16 residues. CDR3 DNA sequence: TGTGCCAGCAGCTTGACTTCCGGGACAGTTTATTTAGAAGCTTTCTTT. Translating gives CASSLTSGTVYLEAFF.

CDR3 DNA sequence: TGTGCCAGCAGATCAGACAGGGCTCGGGGCTACACCTTC. Residues: CASRSDRARGYTF. This chain uses TRBV12-3 or TRBV12-4 with TRBJ1-2, with TRBD1 identical over 7 bases. This CDR3 spans 13 amino acids. Trimming removed 6 bases from V and 8 bases from J; junction bases left unmatched: 9.

The chain combines TRBV28 with TRBJ2-7, with 13 bases aligning to TRBD2. Trimming cost V 5 bases and J 3 bases; bases outside gene matches: 1. Germline V gives CDR1 MDHEN, CDR2 SYDVKM. There are 14 residues in the CDR3. CDR3 loop: CASSRLAGGYEQYF. The CDR3 DNA is TGTGCCAGCAGTCGACTAGCGGGAGGCTACGAGCAGTACTTC.

The chain combines TRBV29-1 with TRBJ1-4; 7 bases match TRBD1. With 5 bases clipped from V and 3 bases from J, the junction kept 3 bases outside the gene matches. The CDR3 contains 13 residues. In germline, CDR1 is SQVTM, CDR2 ANQGSEA. Here the CDR3 DNA reads TGCAGCGTTCCTGGACAGGCTAATGAAAAACTGTTTTTT. Encoded protein: CSVPGQANEKLFF.

The chain couples TRBV27 to TRBJ1-6; possibly TRBD1 for D (5 bases). V was pared by 1 base and J by 7 bases, with 14 bases between. Germline V gene sequence: CDR1 MNHEY, CDR2 SMNVEV (reference sequence). The CDR3 runs to 16 residues. CDR3 sequence: CASSLFHRGMNSPLHF. CDR3 sequence (DNA): TGTGCCAGCAGTTTATTCCATCGGGGGATGAATTCACCCCTCCACTTT.